This is a list of T cell receptor beta chains from one sample in a study of shared clonotypes between healthy human individuals. Sequencing was performed with immunoSEQ multiplex PCR; in TCRdb, only in-frame clones are kept and a portion is missing. The table records some 2.4 million clones, approximately 93% of them present only once. Input material: naive CD4+ T cells from PBMCs. These receptor sequences come from a man between 18 and 29 years old in good health. Some clones in this sample may be carry-over from other donors' samples. CDR3s include the opening cysteine and the closing phenylalanine or tryptophan. The D gene is left open where the match is weak. Part of the rows lack a size; the others show once, few, many or a class for expanded clones.

j_call v_call d_call clone_size cdr3_nt cdr3_aa
TRBJ1-1 TRBV7-9 . few TGTGCCAGCAGCCCTATTTCGAACACTGAAGCTTTCTTT CASSPISNTEAFF
TRBJ1-2 TRBV7-9 . . TGTGCCAGCAGGCCTCCCGGGGGTTGGAATGGCTACACCTTC CASRPPGGWNGYTF
TRBJ2-7 TRBV18 . . TGTGCCAGCACCCCTACGGTGGACAGTTCCTACGAGCAGTACTTC CASTPTVDSSYEQYF
TRBJ2-5 TRBV7-2 . . TGTGCCAGCAGCTTAGAGGCGGGGTTCCGAGAGACCCAGTACTTC CASSLEAGFRETQYF
TRBJ1-2 TRBV9 TRBD1 once TGTGCCAGCAGCACCCGACAGGGGCCCTATGACTATGGCTACACCTTC CASSTRQGPYDYGYTF
TRBJ1-5 TRBV7-8 . . TGTGCCAGCAGCTTAGAATTCCATCAGCCCCAGCATTTT CASSLEFHQPQHF
TRBJ2-7 TRBV6-1 TRBD2 . TGTGCCAGCAGTGAAGCTTGGACTAGCGGGAGCTCCTACGAGCAGTACTTC CASSEAWTSGSSYEQYF
TRBJ2-7 TRBV27 TRBD2 . TGTGCCAGCAGTTCGCCCGACGGGAGGTTTCCGGCCGAGCAGTACTTC CASSSPDGRFPAEQYF
TRBJ2-1 TRBV7-9 TRBD2 once TGTGCCAGCAGCTTAGTTACTAGCGGGATAAATGAGCAGTTCTTC CASSLVTSGINEQFF
TRBJ2-7 TRBV6-4 . . TGTGCCAGCAGCGGCAAAGCGGTCTACGAGCAGTACTTC CASSGKAVYEQYF
TRBJ2-7 TRBV28 . once TGTGTCAGCAGCCAGCCAAGCATGGGCTACGAGCAGTACTTC CVSSQPSMGYEQYF
TRBJ1-3 TRBV7-2 TRBD1 . TGTGCCAGCAGCTCCCCTCGACAGGGAGGCGGAAACACCATATATTTT CASSSPRQGGGNTIYF
TRBJ2-7 TRBV7-9 TRBD1 . TGTGCCAGCAGCCGGGACAGGGGCACCTACGAGCAGTACTTC CASSRDRGTYEQYF
TRBJ2-1 TRBV29-1 . . TGCAGCGTTGAAGAAGGGGTGGTCGGTGAGCAGTTCTTC CSVEEGVVGEQFF
TRBJ1-2 TRBV6-5 . . TGTGCCAGCAGTTACTCATCGGGGGACTATGGCTACACCTTC CASSYSSGDYGYTF
TRBJ2-1 TRBV7-3 . . TGTGCCAGTTTTCTGGGTCCCGCCACCTACAATGAGCAGTTCTTC CASFLGPATYNEQFF
TRBJ1-3 TRBV6-5 . once TGTGCCAGCAGCCCCGACAGAGAGAGAAACACCATATATTTT CASSPDRERNTIYF
TRBJ1-1 TRBV7-2 TRBD1 . TGTGCCAGCAGCCGGGGACAGGGCACTGAAGCTTTCTTT CASSRGQGTEAFF
TRBJ1-6 TRBV6-1 . once TGTGCCAGCAGTGAAAAAGGGGCCGCACCCCTCCACTTT CASSEKGAAPLHF
TRBJ2-5 TRBV27 . . TGTGCCAGCAGTTCTGGGGACTCCACCCAAGAGACCCAGTACTTC CASSSGDSTQETQYF
TRBJ2-7 TRBV6-5 . once TGTGCCAGCAGTCCCGGGGGGACAGCGGCCTACGAGCAGTACTTC CASSPGGTAAYEQYF
TRBJ2-2 TRBV11-3 . . TGTGCCAGCAGCTTAGCCGGGGCTACGAACACCGGGGAGCTGTTTTTT CASSLAGATNTGELFF
TRBJ2-3 TRBV7-6 . . TGTGCCAGCAGTCCAACCATCATAGCTGGTGACACAGATACGCAGTATTTT CASSPTIIAGDTDTQYF
TRBJ1-1 TRBV7-2 . . TGTGCCAGCAGCTTAGAGGCTCCGTTGGGGGCTTTCTTT CASSLEAPLGAFF
TRBJ2-3 TRBV5-4 TRBD2 . TGTGCCAGCAGCCAGACTAGCAGAGACACAGATACGCAGTATTTT CASSQTSRDTDTQYF
TRBJ2-5 TRBV5-4 . once TGTGCCAGCAGCTTGGCCGGGGTGGTTGAGACCCAGTACTTC CASSLAGVVETQYF
TRBJ2-3 TRBV7-9 . . TGTGCCAGCAGCTTGGGGCGGACTAGCACAGATACGCAGTATTTT CASSLGRTSTDTQYF
TRBJ2-3 TRBV5-6 TRBD1 . TGTGCCAGCAGCTTGGGGACAGGGGGTCGGAGCACAGATACGCAGTATTTT CASSLGTGGRSTDTQYF
TRBJ1-4 TRBV11-2 . . TGTGCCAGCAGCCAAACGGGGGAGTCGGAACTGTTTTTT CASSQTGESELFF
TRBJ2-2 TRBV6-5 . . TGTGCCAGCAGGACCCTGACTTTGAACACCGGGGAGCTGTTTTTT CASRTLTLNTGELFF
TRBJ2-3 TRBV7-6 . . TGTGCCAGCAGCCGCGGACAGCACACAGATACGCAGTATTTT CASSRGQHTDTQYF
TRBJ2-7 TRBV2 . once TGTGCCAGCAGTGGCCCAGGATCGTACGAGCAGTACTTC CASSGPGSYEQYF
TRBJ2-2 TRBV4-1 TRBD2 . TGCGCCAGCAGCCACCCCGCCCTGGGACTAGCGGAAGAATCGAACACCGGGGAGCTGTTTTTT CASSHPALGLAEESNTGELFF
TRBJ1-3 TRBV28 . . TGTGCCAGCAGTGGCCGGCGTGCTAGGGTTGGAAACACCATATATTTT CASSGRRARVGNTIYF
TRBJ2-3 TRBV19 . . TGTGCCAGTAGTATAGATAGGGGAAGTCCGTCCGTTGAGTATTTT CASSIDRGSPSVEYF
TRBJ2-5 TRBV28 . . TGTGCCAGCAGTCTAGCCTCCTTCGGGGAGACCCAGTACTTC CASSLASFGETQYF
TRBJ2-7 TRBV9 TRBD2 . TGTGCCAGCAGCGTAGGGGCTAGCGGGGTCCCCTACGAGCAGTACTTC CASSVGASGVPYEQYF